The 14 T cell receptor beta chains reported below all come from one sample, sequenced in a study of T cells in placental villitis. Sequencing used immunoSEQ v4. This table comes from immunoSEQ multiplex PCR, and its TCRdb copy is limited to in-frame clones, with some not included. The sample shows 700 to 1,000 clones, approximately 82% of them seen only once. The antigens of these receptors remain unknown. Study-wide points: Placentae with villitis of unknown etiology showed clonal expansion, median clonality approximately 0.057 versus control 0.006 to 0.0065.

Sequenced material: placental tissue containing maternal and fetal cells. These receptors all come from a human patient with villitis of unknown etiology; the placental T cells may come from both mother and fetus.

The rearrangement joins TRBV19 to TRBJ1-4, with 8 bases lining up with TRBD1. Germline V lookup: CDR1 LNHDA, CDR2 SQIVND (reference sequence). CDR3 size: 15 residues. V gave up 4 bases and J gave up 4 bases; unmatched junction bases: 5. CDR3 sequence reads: CASSTGQGVNEKLFF. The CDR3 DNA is TGTGCCAGTAGTACTGGACAGGGCGTTAATGAAAAACTGTTTTTT.

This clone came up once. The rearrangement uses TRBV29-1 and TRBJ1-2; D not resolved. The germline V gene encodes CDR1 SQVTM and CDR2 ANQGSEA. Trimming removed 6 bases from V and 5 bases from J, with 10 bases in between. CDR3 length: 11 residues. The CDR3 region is CSVRGPYGYTF. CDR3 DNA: TGCAGCGTAAGAGGACCTTATGGCTACACCTTC.

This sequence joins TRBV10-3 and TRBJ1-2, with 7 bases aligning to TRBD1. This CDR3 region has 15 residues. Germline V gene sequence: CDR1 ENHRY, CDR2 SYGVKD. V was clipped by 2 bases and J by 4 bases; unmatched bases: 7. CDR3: CAISEVGGTVYGYTF. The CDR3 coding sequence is TGTGCCATCAGTGAGGTCGGAGGGACAGTCTATGGCTACACCTTC.

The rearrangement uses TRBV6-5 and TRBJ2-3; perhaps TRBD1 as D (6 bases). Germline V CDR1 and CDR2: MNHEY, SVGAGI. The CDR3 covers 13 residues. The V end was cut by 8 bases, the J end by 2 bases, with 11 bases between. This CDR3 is CASLQGVTDTQYF. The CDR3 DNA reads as TGTGCCAGCTTACAGGGAGTCACAGATACGCAGTATTTT.

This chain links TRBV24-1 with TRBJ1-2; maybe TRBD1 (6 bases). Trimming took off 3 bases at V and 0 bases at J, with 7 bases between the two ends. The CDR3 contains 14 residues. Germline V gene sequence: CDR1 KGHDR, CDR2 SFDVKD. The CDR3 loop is CATSDDRPNYGYTF. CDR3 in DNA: TGTGCCACCAGTGATGACAGGCCTAACTATGGCTACACCTTC.

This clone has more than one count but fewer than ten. This chain's CDR3 is CASSDPTWGGTQYF. In nucleotides, the CDR3 is TGTGCCAGCAGTGATCCGACTTGGGGAGGTACGCAGTATTTT. The chain recombines TRBV25-1 with TRBJ2-3, with TRBD2 as a possible D gene (6 bases). V was trimmed by 3 bases and J by 8 bases, leaving 15 bases between them. Germline values: CDR1 MGHDK, CDR2 SYGVNS. The CDR3 is 14 amino acids.

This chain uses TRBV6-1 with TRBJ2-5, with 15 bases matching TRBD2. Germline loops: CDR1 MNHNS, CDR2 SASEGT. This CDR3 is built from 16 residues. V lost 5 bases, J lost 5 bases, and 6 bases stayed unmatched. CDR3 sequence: CASSKGLAGGWETQYF. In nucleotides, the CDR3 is TGTGCCAGCAGTAAAGGACTAGCGGGAGGGTGGGAGACCCAGTACTTC.

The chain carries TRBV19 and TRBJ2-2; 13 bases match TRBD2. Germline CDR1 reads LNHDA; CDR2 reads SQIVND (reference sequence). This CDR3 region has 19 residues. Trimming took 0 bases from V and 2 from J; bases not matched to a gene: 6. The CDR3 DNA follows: TGTGCCAGTAGTATAGAAGGACTAGCGGGAGTACTAAACACCGGGGAGCTGTTTTTT. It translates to CASSIEGLAGVLNTGELFF.

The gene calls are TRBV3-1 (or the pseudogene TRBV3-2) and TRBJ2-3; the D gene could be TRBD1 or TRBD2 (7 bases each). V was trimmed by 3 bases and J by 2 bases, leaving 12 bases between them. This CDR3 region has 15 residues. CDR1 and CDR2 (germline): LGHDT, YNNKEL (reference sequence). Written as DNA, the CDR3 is TGTGCCAGCAGCCACCAGGGGGGGACCACAGATACGCAGTATTTT. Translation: CASSHQGGTTDTQYF.

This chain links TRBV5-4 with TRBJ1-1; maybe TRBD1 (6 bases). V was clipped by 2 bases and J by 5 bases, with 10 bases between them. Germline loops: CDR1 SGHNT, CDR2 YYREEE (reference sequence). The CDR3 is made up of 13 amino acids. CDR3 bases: TGTGCCAGCAGCTTAGGGGGTAAAACTGAAGCTTTCTTT. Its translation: CASSLGGKTEAFF.

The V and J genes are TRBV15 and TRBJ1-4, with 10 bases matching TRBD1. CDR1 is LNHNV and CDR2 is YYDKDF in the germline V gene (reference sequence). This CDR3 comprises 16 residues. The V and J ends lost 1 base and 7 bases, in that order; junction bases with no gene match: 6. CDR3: CATSRGGQGGIEKLFF. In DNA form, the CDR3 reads TGTGCCACCAGCAGAGGTGGACAGGGGGGGATTGAAAAACTGTTTTTT.

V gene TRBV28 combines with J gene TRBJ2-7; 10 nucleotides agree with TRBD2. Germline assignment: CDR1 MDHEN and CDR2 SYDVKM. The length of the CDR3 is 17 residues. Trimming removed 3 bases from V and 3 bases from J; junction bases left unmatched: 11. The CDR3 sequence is CASSFTYGTSDYYEQYF. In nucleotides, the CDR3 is TGTGCCAGCAGTTTCACATACGGGACTAGCGATTACTACGAGCAGTACTTC.

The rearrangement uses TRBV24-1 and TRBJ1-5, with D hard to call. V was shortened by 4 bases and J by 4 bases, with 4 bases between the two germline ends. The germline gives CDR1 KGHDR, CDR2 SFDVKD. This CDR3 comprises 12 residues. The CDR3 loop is CATSEYNQPQHF. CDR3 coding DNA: TGTGCCACCAGTGAATATAATCAGCCCCAGCATTTT.

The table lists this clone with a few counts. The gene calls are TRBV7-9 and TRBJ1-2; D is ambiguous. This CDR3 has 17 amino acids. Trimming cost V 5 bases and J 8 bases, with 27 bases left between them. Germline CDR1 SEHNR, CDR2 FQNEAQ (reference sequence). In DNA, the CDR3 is TGTGCCAGCAGCCAAAGCTACATCGCGGCTTTGTCTAAAGGCTACACCTTC. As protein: CASSQSYIAALSKGYTF.